This T cell receptor (beta chain) came from a study of metastatic and nonmetastatic thyroid tumors. Turning to the study itself: It was across blood and tumor or nodule tissue from malignant and benign thyroid patients that repertoires were compared.

The germline CDR1 and CDR2 sequences are WSHSY and SAAADI. The CDR3 totals 14 residues. V dropped 6 bases and J dropped 4; count of bases not matched to a gene: 4. Through MiXCR, TCRdb re-clonotyped the PCR reads. Of 42,000 or so clones in the sample, 18% were seen once. This clone appeared a few times. No treatment had been given to any patient before thyroid surgery. Sequenced input: tumor tissue. The TCR sequence derives from a female donor with papillary thyroid cancer or a benign thyroid nodule (not recorded which). Some clones in this sample may be carry-over from other donors' samples. This chain uses TRBV10-2 with TRBJ2-4; 9 bases align to TRBD1. The CDR3, as DNA: TGCGCCAGCAGCCCCGGGACAGGGAAAAACATTCAGTACTTC. Protein: CASSPGTGKNIQYF.